The source of this TCR beta chain is a study of blood T cell repertoires in COVID-19. Germline V gene lookup returns CDR1 SGHAT and CDR2 FQNNGV. The junction had 10 bases not matched to a gene; V was cut back by 2 bases and J by 3 bases. This CDR3 spans 16 amino acids. Original processing notes: Amplification of reference gene primers was used by the study to estimate nucleated cell counts. Clones were sequenced by immunoSEQ multiplex PCR, and TCRdb holds only the in-frame ones, with some missing. V and J calls and clone size are given by that table; D and trimming were obtained from the DNA. The sample has roughly 100,000 clones; 70% to 90% are singletons.

The clonotype originates from a human donor in a cohort sampled during active COVID-19. What was sequenced was peripheral blood. V usage is TRBV11-2 and J usage is TRBJ2-7; 7 nucleotides agree with TRBD2. In DNA, the CDR3 is TGTGCCAGCAGCTTAAGGGCGGGGGTTGTGGACTACGAGCAGTACTTC. Translated, it gives CASSLRAGVVDYEQYF.